The rows below give T cell receptor beta chains drawn from one sample of a study of regulatory T cells in long-lasting Graves disease. Via MiXCR, TCRdb re-called the multiplex PCR reads, giving one row per CDR3 protein. The sample shows about 660,000 distinct CDR3 sequences, around 30% of them seen only once. The source material was peripheral blood mononuclear cells (PBMCs), sampled when the disease was refractory, from a patient treated with antithyroid drugs. Source of these receptors: a female donor with Graves disease. The CDR3 runs from the conserved cysteine through the conserved F or W. A D gene is named only where the DNA matches it firmly. Size values are once, few and many counts, or a class for expanded clones, and some rows have none.

TRBJ1-2	.	many	TRBV28	CASTLERGVGYTF	TGTGCCAGCACCCTAGAGAGGGGAGTTGGCTACACCTTC
TRBJ2-5	TRBD2	.	TRBV20-1	CSARDGLAARVETQYF	TGCAGTGCTAGAGATGGGCTAGCGGCTAGAGTTGAGACCCAGTACTTC
TRBJ2-3	.	.	TRBV19	CASSPTGPDRGDTQYF	TGTGCCAGTAGCCCAACCGGACCGGACCGCGGAGATACGCAGTATTTT
TRBJ2-7	.	.	TRBV7-2	CASRPAISWRVSYEQYF	TGTGCCAGCAGGCCCGCAATTAGCTGGAGGGTTTCCTACGAGCAGTACTTC
TRBJ2-7	TRBD1	few	TRBV29-1	CSAARDRGPYEQYF	TGCAGCGCCGCCCGGGACAGGGGACCCTACGAGCAGTACTTC
TRBJ1-2	.	few	TRBV2	CASRGTTFNYGYTF	TGTGCCAGCAGGGGGACTACTTTTAACTATGGCTACACCTTC
TRBJ1-3	.	few	TRBV11-2	CASSFRQGSYGNTIYF	TGTGCCAGCAGCTTCCGTCAGGGAAGCTACGGAAACACCATATATTTT
TRBJ1-4	.	.	TRBV14	CASSWDLGGEKLFF	TGTGCCAGCAGCTGGGACCTAGGCGGTGAAAAACTGTTTTTT
TRBJ1-5	.	.	TRBV19	CASSHVAPGGQPQHF	TGTGCCAGTAGCCATGTGGCGCCCGGGGGTCAGCCCCAGCATTTT
TRBJ1-5	.	.	TRBV5-1	CASSLGGSSPGQPQHF	TGCGCCAGCAGCTTGGGGGGGTCTTCCCCAGGACAGCCCCAGCATTTT
TRBJ1-4	.	few	TRBV27	CASTSRDGYEKLFF	TGTGCCAGCACGTCTAGGGACGGTTATGAAAAACTGTTTTTT